This T cell receptor (beta chain) was identified during a study of T-cell reconstitution after alpha-beta-depleted transplantation in children. The CDR3 runs 15 residues. CDR1 is DFQATT and CDR2 is SNEGSKA in the germline V gene (reference sequence). V was trimmed by 5 bases and J by 3 bases, leaving 17 bases between them. In this sample, this clonotype turned up a few times. Its target is not known. General observations from the study: Alpha-beta T cells present about two months after transplant were reported to originate from several hundred expanded graft clones. It was surviving recipient T cells and thymic progenitors that gave some patients high TCRbeta diversity at day 60. One year after transplant, T-cell counts and diversity came mostly from newly produced T cells.

Using unique molecular identifiers, the investigators prepared the TCRbeta library. In TCRdb, the PCR reads were re-called with MiXCR into one record per CDR3 protein. The sample lists some 260,000 distinct CDR3 sequences, around 25% occurring once. The specimen comprised PBMCs, mostly from graft donor cells, sampled 360 days after TCRalphabeta/CD19-depleted stem cell transplant. This chain connects TRBV20-1 to TRBJ1-5, with a tentative D call TRBD1 (6 bases). The TCR comes from a female patient aged 2-10 years who had a stem cell transplant for congenital amegakaryocytic thrombocytopenia, so the T cells may come from the graft donor. The CDR3 protein is CSAGTWDTYNQPQHF. The CDR3 coding sequence is TGCAGTGCTGGGACGTGGGACACCTACAATCAGCCCCAGCATTTT.